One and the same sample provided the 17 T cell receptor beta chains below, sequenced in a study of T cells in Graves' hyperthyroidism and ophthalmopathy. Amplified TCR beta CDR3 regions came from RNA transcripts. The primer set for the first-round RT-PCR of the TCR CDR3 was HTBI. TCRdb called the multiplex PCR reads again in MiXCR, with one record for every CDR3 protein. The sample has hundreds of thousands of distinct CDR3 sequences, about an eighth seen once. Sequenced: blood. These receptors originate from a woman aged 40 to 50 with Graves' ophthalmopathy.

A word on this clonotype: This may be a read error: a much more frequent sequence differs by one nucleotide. CDR3 bases: TGCAGTGCTAGTGGATTAGGAGTCGAGGGGGGTAGCGAGACCTACGAGCAGTACTTC. Amino acids: CSASGLGVEGGSETYEQYF. The chain links TRBV20-1 to TRBJ2-7, with D possibly called TRBD1 or TRBD2 (6 bases each). Germline lookup yields CDR1 DFQATT and CDR2 SNEGSKA (reference sequence). CDR3 length: 19 residues. Trimming left V 3 bases short and J 2 bases short, with 29 bases between.

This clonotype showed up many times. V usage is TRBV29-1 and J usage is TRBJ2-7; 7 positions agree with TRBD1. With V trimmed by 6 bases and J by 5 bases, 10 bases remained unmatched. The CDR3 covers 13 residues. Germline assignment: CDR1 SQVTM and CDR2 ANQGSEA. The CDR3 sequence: CSVLDREFDEQYF. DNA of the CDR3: TGCAGCGTATTAGACAGGGAGTTCGACGAGCAGTACTTC.

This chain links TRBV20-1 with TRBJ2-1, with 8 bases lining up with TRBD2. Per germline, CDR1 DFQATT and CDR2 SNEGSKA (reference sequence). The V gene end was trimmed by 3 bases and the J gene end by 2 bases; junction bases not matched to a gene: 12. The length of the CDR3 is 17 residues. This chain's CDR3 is CSASRPAGVPPYNEQFF. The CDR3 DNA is TGCAGTGCTAGTCGGCCAGCGGGAGTCCCTCCCTACAATGAGCAGTTCTTC.

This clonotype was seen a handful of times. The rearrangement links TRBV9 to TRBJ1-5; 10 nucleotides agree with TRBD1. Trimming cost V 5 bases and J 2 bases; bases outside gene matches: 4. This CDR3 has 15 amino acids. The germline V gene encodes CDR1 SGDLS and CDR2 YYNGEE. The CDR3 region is CASSAGTGGNQPQHF. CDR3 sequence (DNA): TGTGCCAGCAGTGCTGGGACAGGGGGCAATCAGCCCCAGCATTTT.

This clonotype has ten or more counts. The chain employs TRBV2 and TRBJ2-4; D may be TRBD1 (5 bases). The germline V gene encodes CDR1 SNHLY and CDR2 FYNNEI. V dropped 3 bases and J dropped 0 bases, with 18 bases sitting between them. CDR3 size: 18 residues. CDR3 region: CASSDAPTGLGAKNIQYF. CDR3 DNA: TGTGCCAGCAGTGACGCCCCAACAGGTTTGGGAGCCAAAAACATTCAGTACTTC.

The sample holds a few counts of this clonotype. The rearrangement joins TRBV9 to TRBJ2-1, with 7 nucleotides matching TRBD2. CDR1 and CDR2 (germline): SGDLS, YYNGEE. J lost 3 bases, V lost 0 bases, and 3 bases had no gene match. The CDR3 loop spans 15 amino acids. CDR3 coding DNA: TGTGCCAGCAGCGTAGGTTCTAGCGGCTACAATGAGCAGTTCTTC. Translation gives CASSVGSSGYNEQFF.

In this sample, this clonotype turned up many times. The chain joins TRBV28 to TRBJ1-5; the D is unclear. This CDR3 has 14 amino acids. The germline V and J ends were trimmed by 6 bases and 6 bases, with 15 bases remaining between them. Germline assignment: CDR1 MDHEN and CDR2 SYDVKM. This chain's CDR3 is CASRPPWEGQPQHF. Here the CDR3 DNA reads TGTGCCAGCAGACCCCCCTGGGAGGGTCAGCCCCAGCATTTT.

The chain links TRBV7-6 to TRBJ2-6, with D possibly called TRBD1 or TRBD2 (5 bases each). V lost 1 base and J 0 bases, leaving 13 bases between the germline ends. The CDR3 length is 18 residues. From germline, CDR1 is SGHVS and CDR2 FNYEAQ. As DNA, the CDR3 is TGTGCCAGCAGCTTAGACCCGGGGACCCTCTCTGGGGCCAACGTCCTGACTTTC. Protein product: CASSLDPGTLSGANVLTF.

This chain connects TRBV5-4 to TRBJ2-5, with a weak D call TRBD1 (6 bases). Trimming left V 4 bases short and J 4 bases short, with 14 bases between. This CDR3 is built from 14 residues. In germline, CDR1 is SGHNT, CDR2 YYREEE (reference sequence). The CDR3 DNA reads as TGTGCCAGCAGCCTTAGGACAGCAGGAGAGACCCAGTACTTC. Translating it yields CASSLRTAGETQYF.

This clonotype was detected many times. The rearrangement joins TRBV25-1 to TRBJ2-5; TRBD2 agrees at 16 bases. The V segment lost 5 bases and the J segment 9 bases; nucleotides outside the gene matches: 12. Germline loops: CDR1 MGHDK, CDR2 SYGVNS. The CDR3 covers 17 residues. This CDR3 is CASSSFAGTSGGEAQYF. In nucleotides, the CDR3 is TGTGCCAGCAGTTCGTTCGCCGGGACTAGCGGGGGGGAGGCCCAGTACTTC.

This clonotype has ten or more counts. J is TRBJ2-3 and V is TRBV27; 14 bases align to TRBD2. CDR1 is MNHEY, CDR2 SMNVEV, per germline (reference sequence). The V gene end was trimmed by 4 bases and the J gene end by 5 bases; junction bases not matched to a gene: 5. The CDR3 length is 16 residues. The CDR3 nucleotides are TGTGCCAGCAGTTCACCGGGACTAGCGGGAGTAGATACGCAGTATTTT. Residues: CASSSPGLAGVDTQYF.

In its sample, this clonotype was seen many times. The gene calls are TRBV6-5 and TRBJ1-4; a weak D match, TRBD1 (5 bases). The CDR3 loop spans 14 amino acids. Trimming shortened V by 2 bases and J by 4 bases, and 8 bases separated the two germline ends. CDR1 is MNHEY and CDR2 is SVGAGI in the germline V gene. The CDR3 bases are TGTGCCAGCAGTTACAGACAGTTTAATGAAAAACTGTTTTTT. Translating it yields CASSYRQFNEKLFF.

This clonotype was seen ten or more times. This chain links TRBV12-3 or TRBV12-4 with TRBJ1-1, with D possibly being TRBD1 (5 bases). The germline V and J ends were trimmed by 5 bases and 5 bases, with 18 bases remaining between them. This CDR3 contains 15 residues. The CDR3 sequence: CASSSRGTGETEAFF. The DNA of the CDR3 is TGTGCCAGCAGTAGTCGGGGAACAGGTGAAACTGAAGCTTTCTTT.

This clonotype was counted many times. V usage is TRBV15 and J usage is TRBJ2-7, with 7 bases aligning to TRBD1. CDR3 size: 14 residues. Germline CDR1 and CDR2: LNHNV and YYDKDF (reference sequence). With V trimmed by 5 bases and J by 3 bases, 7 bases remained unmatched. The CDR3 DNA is TGTGCCACCAGCCCAGGATGGACAGGCTACGAGCAGTACTTC. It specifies CATSPGWTGYEQYF.

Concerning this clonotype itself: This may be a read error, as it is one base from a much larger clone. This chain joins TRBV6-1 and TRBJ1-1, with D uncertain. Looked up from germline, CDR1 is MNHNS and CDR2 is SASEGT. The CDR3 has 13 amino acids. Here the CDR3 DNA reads TGTGCCGGCAGTGCTATGACGAACACTGAAGCTTTCTTT. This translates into CAGSAMTNTEAFF.

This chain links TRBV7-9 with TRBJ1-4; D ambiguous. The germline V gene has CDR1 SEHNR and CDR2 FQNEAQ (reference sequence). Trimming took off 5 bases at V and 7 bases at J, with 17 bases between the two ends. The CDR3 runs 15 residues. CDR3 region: CASSLWTATSEKLFF. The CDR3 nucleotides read TGTGCCAGCAGCCTCTGGACGGCAACGAGTGAAAAACTGTTTTTT. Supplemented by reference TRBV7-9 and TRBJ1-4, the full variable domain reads DTGVSQNPRHKITKRGQNVTFRCDPISEHNRLYWYRQTLGQGPEFLTYFQNEAQLEKSRLLSDRFSAERPKGSFSTLEIQRTEQGDSAMYLCASSLWTATSEKLFFGSGTQLSVL.

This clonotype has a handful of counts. CDR3 nucleotide sequence: TGCGCCAGCAGCCAGGCCGGGACAGGGAGGGAAAAACTGTTTTTT. Its translation is CASSQAGTGREKLFF. This sequence joins TRBV4-1 and TRBJ1-4, with 9 nucleotides matching TRBD1. Germline V gives CDR1 MGHRA, CDR2 YSYEKL. The CDR3 loop spans 15 amino acids. V was clipped by 3 bases and J by 8 bases; unmatched bases: 7.